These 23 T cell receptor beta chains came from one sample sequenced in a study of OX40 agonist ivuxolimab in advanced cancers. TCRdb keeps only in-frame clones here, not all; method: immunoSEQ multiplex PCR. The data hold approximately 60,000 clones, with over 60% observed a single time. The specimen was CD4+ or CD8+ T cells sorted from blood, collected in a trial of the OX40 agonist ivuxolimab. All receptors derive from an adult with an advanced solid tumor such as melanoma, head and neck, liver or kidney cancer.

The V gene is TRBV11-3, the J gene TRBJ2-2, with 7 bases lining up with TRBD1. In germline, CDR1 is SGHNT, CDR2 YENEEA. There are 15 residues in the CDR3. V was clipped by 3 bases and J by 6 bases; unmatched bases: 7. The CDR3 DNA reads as TGTGCCAGCAGCTTTGGACAGGATATCGCCGGGGAGCTGTTTTTT. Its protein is CASSFGQDIAGELFF. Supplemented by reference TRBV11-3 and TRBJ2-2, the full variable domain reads EAGVVQSPRYKIIEKKQPVAFWCNPISGHNTLYWYLQNLGQGPELLIRYENEEAVDDSQLPKDRFSAERLKGVDSTLKIQPAELGDSAVYLCASSFGQDIAGELFFGEGSRLTVL.

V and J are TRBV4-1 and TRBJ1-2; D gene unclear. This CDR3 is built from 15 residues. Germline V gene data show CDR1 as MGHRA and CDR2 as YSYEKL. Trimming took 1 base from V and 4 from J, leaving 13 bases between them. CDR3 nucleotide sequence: TGCGCCAGCAGCCAAGCTATAACGGCTGGCTATGGCTACACCTTC. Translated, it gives CASSQAITAGYGYTF.

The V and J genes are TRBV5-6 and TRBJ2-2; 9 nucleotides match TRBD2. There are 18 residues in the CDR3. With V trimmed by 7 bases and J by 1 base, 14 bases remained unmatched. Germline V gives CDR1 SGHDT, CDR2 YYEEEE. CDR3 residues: CASPLVTSGGENTGELFF. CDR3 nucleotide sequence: TGTGCCAGCCCCTTGGTGACTAGCGGAGGGGAGAACACCGGGGAGCTGTTTTTT.

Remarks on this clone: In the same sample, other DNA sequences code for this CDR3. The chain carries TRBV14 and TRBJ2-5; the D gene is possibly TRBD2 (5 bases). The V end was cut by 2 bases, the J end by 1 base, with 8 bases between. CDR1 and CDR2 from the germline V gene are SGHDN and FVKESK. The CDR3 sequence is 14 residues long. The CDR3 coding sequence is TGTGCCAGCAGCCAAAACCGGGGCCAAGAGACCCAGTACTTC. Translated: CASSQNRGQETQYF. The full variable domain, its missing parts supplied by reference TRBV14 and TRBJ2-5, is EAGVTQFPSHSVIEKGQTVTLRCDPISGHDNLYWYRRVMGKEIKFLLHFVKESKQDESGMPNNRFLAERTGGTYSTLKVQPAELEDSGVYFCASSQNRGQETQYFGPGTRLLVL.

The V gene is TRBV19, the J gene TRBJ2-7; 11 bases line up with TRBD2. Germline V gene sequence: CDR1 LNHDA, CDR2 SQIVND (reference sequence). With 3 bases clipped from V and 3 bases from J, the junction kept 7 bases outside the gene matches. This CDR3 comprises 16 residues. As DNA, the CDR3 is TGTGCCAGTAGTATGGGGCTAGCGGGAGGAGGCTACGAGCAGTACTTC. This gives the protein CASSMGLAGGGYEQYF. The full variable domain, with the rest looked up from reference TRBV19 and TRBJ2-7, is DGGITQSPKYLFRKEGQNVTLSCEQNLNHDAMYWYRQDPGQGLRLIYYSQIVNDFQKGDIAEGYSVSREKKESFPLTVTSAQKNPTAFYLCASSMGLAGGGYEQYFGPGTRLTVT.

In DNA form, the CDR3 reads TGTGCCAGCAGGGAACCCCTAGGCGAAAAACTGTTTTTT. Protein product: CASREPLGEKLFF. The rearrangement uses TRBV28 and TRBJ1-4; D gene unclear. Trimming cost V 6 bases and J 8 bases, with 13 bases left between them. The CDR3 is made up of 13 amino acids. Germline V gene data show CDR1 as MDHEN and CDR2 as SYDVKM.

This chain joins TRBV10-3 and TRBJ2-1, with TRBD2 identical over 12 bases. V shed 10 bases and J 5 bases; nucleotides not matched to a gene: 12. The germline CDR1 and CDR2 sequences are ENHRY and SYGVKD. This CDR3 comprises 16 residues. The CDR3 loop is CATLSTRTSGDNEQFF. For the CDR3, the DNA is TGTGCCACCTTGAGTACGAGGACTAGCGGGGACAATGAGCAGTTCTTC.

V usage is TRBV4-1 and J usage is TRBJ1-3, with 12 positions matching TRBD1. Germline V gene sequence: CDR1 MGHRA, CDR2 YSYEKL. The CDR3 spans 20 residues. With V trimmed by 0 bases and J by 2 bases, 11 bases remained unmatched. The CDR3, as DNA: TGCGCCAGCAGCCAAGATTTTCGGGACAGGGGGCCTTATACTGGAAACACCATATATTTT. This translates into CASSQDFRDRGPYTGNTIYF.

This CDR3 is CASSPGTYNEQFF. The CDR3 DNA reads TGTGCCAGCAGCCCAGGCACCTACAATGAGCAGTTCTTC. This chain uses TRBV7-3 with TRBJ2-1; D is unresolved. The CDR3 extends over 13 amino acids. Germline loops: CDR1 SGHTA, CDR2 FQGTGA. Trimming took off 5 bases at V and 2 bases at J, with 7 bases between the two ends. Filled out from reference TRBV7-3 and TRBJ2-1, the complete variable domain reads GAGVSQTPSNKVTEKGKYVELRCDPISGHTALYWYRQSLGQGPEFLIYFQGTGAADDSGLPNDRFFAVRPEGSVSTLKIQRTERGDSAVYLCASSPGTYNEQFFGPGTRLTVL.

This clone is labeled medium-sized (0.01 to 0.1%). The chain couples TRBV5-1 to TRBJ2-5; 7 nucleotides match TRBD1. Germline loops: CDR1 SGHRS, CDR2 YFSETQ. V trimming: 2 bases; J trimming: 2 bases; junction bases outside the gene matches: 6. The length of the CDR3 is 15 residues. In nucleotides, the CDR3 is TGCGCCAGCAGCTTACTGGGACAGCCTCAAGAGACCCAGTACTTC. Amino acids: CASSLLGQPQETQYF.

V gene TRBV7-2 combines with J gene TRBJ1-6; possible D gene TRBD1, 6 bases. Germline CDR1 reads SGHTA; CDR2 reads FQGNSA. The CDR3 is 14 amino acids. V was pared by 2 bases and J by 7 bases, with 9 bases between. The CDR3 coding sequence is TGTGCCAGCAGCTTAACAGGGACAAATTCACCCCTCCACTTT. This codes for CASSLTGTNSPLHF.

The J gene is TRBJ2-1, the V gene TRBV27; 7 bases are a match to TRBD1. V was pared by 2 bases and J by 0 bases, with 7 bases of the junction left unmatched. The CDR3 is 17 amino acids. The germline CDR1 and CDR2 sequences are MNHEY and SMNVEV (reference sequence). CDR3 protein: CASSLHRGDLSYNEQFF. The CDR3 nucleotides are TGTGCCAGCAGTTTACACAGGGGCGACCTCTCCTACAATGAGCAGTTCTTC.

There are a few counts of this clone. The CDR3 spells CASSQGTSQVGEQFF. DNA of the CDR3: TGTGCCAGCTCACAGGGGACTAGCCAAGTGGGTGAGCAGTTCTTC. The chain uses TRBV18 and TRBJ2-1; 9 bases are a match to TRBD2. Germline trimming cut 4 bases from V and 9 bases from J; bases unmatched to any gene: 10. Germline CDR1 reads KGHSH; CDR2 reads LQKENI. The CDR3 sequence is 15 residues long.

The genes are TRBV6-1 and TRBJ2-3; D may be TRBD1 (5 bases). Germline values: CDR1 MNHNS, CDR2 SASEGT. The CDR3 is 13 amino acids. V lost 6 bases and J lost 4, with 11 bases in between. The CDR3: CASRIQGSDTQYF. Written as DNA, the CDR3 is TGTGCCAGCAGGATTCAGGGCTCAGATACGCAGTATTTT.

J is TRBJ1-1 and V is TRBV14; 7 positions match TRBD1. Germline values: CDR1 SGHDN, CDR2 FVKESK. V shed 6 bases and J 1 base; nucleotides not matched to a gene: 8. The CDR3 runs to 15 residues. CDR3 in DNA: TGTGCCAGCAGACGCTTTAGGACAGGGAACACTGAAGCTTTCTTT. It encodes CASRRFRTGNTEAFF.

This chain's CDR3 is CASSPRDGREAFF. CDR3 nucleotide sequence: TGTGCCAGCAGCCCCCGTGACGGGAGGGAAGCTTTCTTT. V is TRBV2 and J is TRBJ1-1; D is undetermined. The CDR3 has 13 residues. The ends were cut back, 6 bases at V and 8 bases at J, with 16 bases in the middle. Germline V gene lookup returns CDR1 SNHLY and CDR2 FYNNEI.

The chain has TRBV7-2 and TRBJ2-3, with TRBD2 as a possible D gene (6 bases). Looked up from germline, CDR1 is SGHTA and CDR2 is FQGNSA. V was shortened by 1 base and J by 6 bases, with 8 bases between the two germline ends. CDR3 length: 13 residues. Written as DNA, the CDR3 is TGTGCCAGCAGCTTAGACGCGGGGGATACGCAGTATTTT. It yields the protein CASSLDAGDTQYF.

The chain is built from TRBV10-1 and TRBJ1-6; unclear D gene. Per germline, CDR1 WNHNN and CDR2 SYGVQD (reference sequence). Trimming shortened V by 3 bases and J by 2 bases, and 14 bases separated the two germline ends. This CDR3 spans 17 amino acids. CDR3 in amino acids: CASSEGRSVAYNSPLHF. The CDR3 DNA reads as TGCGCCAGCAGTGAAGGCCGCTCGGTAGCCTATAATTCACCCCTCCACTTT.

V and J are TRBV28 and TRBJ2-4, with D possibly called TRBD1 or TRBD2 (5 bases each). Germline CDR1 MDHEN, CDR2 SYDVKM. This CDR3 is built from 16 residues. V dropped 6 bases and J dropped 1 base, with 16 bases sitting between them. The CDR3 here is CASSNAGTGAKNIQYF. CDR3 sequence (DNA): TGTGCCAGCAGCAACGCCGGGACGGGGGCCAAAAACATTCAGTACTTC.

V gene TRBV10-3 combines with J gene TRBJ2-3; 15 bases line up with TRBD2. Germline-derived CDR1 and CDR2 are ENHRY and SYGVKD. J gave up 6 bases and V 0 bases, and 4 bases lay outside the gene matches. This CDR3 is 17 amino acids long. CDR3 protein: CAISESRTSGRADTQYF. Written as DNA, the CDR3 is TGTGCCATCAGTGAGTCGAGGACTAGCGGGAGGGCGGATACGCAGTATTTT.

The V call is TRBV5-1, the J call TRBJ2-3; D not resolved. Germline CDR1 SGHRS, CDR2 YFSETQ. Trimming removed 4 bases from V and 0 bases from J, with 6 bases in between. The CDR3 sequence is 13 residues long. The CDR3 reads CASSPPSTDTQYF. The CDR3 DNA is TGCGCCAGCAGCCCCCCTAGCACAGATACGCAGTATTTT. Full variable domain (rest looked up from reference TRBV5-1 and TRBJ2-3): KAGVTQTPRYLIKTRGQQVTLSCSPISGHRSVSWYQQTPGQGLQFLFEYFSETQRNKGNFPGRFSGRQFSNSRSEMNVSTLELGDSALYLCASSPPSTDTQYFGPGTRLTVL.

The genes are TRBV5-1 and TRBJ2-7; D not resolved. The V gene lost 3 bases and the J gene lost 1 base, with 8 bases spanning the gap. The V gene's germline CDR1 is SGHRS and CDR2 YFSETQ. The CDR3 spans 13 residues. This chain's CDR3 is CASSSDRSYEQYF. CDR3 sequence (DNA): TGCGCCAGCAGCTCAGACCGATCCTACGAGCAGTACTTC.

CDR3 loop: CASSLFGEDPRREYF. CDR3 DNA: TGTGCCAGCAGCTTGTTCGGGGAGGACCCTCGCAGGGAGTATTTT. The chain couples TRBV5-6 to TRBJ2-3, with a possible D match to TRBD2 (6 bases). V gave up 1 base and J gave up 13 bases, with 22 bases separating them. The V gene's germline CDR1 is SGHDT and CDR2 YYEEEE. The CDR3 has 15 amino acids.